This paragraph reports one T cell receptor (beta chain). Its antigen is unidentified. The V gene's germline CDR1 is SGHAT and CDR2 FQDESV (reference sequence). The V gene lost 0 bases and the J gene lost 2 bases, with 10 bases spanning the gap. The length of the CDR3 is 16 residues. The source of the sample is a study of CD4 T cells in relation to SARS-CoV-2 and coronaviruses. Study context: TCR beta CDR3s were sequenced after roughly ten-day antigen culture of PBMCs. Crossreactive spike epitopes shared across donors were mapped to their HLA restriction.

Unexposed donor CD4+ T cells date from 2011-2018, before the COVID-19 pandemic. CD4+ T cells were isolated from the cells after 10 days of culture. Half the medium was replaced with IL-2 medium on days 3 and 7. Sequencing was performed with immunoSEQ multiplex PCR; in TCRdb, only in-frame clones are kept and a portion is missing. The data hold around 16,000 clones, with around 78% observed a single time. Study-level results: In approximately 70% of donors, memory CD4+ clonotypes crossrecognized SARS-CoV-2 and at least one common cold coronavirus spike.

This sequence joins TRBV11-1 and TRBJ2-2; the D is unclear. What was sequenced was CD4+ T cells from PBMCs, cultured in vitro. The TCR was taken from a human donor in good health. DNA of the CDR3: TGTGCCAGCAGCTTAGCATCCGCGGCTAACACCGGGGAGCTGTTTTTT. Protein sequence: CASSLASAANTGELFF. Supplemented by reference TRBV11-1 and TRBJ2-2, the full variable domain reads EAEVAQSPRYKITEKSQAVAFWCDPISGHATLYWYRQILGQGPELLVQFQDESVVDDSQLPKDRFSAERLKGVDSTLKIQPAELGDSAMYLCASSLASAANTGELFFGEGSRLTVL.